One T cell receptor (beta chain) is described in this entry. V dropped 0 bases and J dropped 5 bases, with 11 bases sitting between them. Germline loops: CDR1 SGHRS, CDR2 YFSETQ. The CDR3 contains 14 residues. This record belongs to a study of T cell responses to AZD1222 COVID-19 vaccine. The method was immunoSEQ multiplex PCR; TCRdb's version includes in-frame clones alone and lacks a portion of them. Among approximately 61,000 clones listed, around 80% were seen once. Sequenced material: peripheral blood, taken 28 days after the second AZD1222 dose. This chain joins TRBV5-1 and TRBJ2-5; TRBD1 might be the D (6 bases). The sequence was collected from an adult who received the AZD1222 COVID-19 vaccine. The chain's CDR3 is CASSLGGGSETQYF. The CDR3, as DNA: TGCGCCAGCAGCTTGGGAGGGGGAAGCGAGACCCAGTACTTC.